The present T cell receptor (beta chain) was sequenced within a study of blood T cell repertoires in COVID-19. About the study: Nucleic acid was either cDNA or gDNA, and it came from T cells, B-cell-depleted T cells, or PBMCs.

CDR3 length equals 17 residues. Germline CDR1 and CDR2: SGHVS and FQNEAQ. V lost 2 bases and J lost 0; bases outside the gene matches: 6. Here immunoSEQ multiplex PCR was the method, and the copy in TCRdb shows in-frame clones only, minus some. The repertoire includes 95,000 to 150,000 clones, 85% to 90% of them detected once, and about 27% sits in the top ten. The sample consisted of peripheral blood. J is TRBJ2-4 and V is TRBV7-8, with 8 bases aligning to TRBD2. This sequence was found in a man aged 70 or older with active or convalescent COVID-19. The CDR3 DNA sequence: TGTGCCAGCAGCTTATTTGCGGGAGGACTAGCCAAAAACATTCAGTACTTC. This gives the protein CASSLFAGGLAKNIQYF.